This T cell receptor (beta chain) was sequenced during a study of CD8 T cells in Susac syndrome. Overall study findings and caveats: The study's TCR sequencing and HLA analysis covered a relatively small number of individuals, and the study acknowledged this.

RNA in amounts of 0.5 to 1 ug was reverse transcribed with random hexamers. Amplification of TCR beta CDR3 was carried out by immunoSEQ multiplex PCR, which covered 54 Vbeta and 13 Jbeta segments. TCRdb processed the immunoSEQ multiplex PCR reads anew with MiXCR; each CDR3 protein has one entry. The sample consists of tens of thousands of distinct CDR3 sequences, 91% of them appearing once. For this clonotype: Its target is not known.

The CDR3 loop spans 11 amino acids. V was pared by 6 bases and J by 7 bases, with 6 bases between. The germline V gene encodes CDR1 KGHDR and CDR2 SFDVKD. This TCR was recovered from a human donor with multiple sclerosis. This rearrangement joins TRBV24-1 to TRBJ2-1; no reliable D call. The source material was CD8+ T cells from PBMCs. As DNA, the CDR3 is TGTGCCACCAGTCGGGCAAATGAGCAGTTCTTC. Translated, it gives CATSRANEQFF.